The T cell receptor beta chain under discussion was sequenced for a study of shared clonotypes between healthy human individuals. Looking at the study overall: Per donor, CD8 memory used one plate, CD8 naive used two, CD4 memory used three and CD4 naive used three. Whole-study findings and limits: Some clonotypes were shared by all four sorted-subset donors, while others were not shared. The non-shared ones had lower generation probabilities than the shared ones.

The assay ran at deep level. Sequencing was performed with immunoSEQ multiplex PCR; in TCRdb, only in-frame clones are kept and a portion is missing. The data show 1.6 million or so clones, roughly 95% seen once. On this clone: Its antigen is unknown.

The V gene lost 1 base and the J gene lost 1 base, with 8 bases spanning the gap. This CDR3 contains 14 residues. Germline assignment: CDR1 SGHTA and CDR2 FQGNSA. This chain joins TRBV7-2 and TRBJ2-7; D unresolved. This clonotype was sampled from a man aged 25-45 years in good health. Input material: naive CD4+ T cells sorted from blood. Subset indicated: CD45RA+ positively selected. In DNA, the CDR3 is TGTGCCAGCAGCTTAGGATATAGTTCCTACGAGCAGTACTTC. It translates to CASSLGYSSYEQYF.